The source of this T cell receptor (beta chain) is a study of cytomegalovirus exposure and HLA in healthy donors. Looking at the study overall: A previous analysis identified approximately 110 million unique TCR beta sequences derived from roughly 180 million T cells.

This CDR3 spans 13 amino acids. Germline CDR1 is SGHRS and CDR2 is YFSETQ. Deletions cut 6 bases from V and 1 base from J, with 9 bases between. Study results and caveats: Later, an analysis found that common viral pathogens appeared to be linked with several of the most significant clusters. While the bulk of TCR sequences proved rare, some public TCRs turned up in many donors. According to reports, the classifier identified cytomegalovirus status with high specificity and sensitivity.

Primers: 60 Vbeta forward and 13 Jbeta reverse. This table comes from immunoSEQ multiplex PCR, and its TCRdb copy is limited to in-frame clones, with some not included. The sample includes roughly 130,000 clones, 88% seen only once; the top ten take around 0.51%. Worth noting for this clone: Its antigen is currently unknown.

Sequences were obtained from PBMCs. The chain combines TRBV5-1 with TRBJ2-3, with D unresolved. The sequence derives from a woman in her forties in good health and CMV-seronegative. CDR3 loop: CASNHAGTDTQYF. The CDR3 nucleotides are TGCGCCAGCAATCACGCGGGCACAGATACGCAGTATTTT.